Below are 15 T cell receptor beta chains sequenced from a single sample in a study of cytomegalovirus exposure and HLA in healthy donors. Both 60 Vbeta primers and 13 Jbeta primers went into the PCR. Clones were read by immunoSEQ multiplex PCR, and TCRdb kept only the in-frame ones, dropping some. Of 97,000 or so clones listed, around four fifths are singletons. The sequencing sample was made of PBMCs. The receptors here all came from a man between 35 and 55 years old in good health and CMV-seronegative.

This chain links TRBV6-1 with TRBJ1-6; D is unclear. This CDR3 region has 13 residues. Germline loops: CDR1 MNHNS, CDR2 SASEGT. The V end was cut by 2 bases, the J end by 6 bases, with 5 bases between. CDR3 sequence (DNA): TGTGCCAGCAGTGAAACGGGTAATTCACCCCTCCACTTT. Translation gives CASSETGNSPLHF.

The CDR3 DNA reads TGTGCCATCAGTCCAGCGACAGGGGATTATAATGAAGCTTTCTTT. This gives the protein CAISPATGDYNEAFF. The genes are TRBV10-3 and TRBJ1-1, with 8 nucleotides matching TRBD1. Germline V gene sequence: CDR1 ENHRY, CDR2 SYGVKD. The CDR3 is 15 residues long. With 5 bases clipped from V and 7 bases from J, the junction kept 12 bases outside the gene matches.

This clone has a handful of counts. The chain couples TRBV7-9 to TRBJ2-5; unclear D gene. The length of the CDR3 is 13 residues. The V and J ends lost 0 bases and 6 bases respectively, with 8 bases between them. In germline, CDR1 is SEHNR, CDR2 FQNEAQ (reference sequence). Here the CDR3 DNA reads TGTGCCAGCAGCTTAGCTTTGTCTCAGACCCAGTACTTC. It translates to CASSLALSQTQYF.

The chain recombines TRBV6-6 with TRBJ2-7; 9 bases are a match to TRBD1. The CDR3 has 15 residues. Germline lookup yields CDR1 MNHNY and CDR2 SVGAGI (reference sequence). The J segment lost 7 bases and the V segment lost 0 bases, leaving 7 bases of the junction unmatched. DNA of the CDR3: TGTGCCAGCAGTTACTCGGGACAGGGCCCACCTGAGCAGTACTTC. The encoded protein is CASSYSGQGPPEQYF.

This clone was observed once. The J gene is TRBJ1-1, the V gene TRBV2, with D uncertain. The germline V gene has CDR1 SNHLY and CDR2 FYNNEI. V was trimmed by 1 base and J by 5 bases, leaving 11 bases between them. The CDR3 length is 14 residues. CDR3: CASSEGITGTEAFF. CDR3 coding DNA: TGTGCCAGCAGTGAAGGCATTACGGGGACTGAAGCTTTCTTT.

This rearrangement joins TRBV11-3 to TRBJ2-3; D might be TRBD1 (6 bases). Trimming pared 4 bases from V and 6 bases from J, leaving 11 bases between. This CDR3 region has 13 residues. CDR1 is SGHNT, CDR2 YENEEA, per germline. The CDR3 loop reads CASSSTGSDTQYF. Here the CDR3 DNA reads TGTGCCAGCAGCTCAACAGGGAGCGATACGCAGTATTTT.

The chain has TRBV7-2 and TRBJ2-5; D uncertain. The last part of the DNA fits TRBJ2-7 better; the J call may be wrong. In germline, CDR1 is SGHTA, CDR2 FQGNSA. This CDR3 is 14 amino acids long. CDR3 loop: CASSLDWSSYEQYF. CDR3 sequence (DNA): TGTGCCAGCAGCTTAGACTGGAGCTCCTACGAGCAGTACTTC.

CDR3 coding DNA: TGTGCCAGCAGTCATTACCCCGGGGAATACGAGCAGTACTTC. Translated, it gives CASSHYPGEYEQYF. The chain joins TRBV27 to TRBJ2-7, with D possibly matching TRBD2 (5 bases). CDR3 length: 14 residues. The V gene lost 5 bases and the J gene lost 4 bases, with 15 bases spanning the gap. Per germline, CDR1 MNHEY and CDR2 SMNVEV (reference sequence).

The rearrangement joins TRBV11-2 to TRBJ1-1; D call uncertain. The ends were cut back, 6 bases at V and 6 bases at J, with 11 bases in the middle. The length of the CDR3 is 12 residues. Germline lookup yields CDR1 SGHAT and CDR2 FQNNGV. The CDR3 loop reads CASRRLVPEAFF. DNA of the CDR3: TGTGCCAGCAGGCGGTTGGTACCTGAAGCTTTCTTT.

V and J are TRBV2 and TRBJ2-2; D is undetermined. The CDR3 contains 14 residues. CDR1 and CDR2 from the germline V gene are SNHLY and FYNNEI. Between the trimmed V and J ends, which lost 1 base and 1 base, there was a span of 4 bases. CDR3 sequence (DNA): TGTGCCAGCAGTGAAGGCAGGAACACCGGGGAGCTGTTTTTT. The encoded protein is CASSEGRNTGELFF.

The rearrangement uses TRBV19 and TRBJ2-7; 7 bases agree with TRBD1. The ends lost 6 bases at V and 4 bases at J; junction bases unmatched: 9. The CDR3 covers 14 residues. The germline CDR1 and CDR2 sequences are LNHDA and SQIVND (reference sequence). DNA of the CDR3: TGTGCCAGTAGCCCGGGACAGCGAATTTACGAGCAGTACTTC. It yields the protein CASSPGQRIYEQYF.

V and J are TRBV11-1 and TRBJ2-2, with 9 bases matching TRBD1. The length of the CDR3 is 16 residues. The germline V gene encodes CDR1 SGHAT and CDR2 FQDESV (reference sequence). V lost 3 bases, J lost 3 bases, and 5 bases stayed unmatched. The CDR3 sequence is CASSLGQGLDTGELFF. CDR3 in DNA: TGTGCCAGCAGCTTGGGACAGGGTCTTGACACCGGGGAGCTGTTTTTT.

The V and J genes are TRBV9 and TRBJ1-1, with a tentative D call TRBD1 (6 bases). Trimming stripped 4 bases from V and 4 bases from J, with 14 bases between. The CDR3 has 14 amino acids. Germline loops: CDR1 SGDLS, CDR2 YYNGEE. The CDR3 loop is CASSSITGITEAFF. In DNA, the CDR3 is TGTGCCAGCAGCAGCATAACAGGGATCACTGAAGCTTTCTTT.

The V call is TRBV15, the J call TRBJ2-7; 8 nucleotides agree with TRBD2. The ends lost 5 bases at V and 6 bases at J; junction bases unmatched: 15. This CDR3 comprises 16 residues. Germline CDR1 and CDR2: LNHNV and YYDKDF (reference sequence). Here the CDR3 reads CATSPGGGRGGFEQYF. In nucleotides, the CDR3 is TGTGCCACCAGCCCAGGTGGAGGGCGCGGGGGGTTCGAGCAGTACTTC.

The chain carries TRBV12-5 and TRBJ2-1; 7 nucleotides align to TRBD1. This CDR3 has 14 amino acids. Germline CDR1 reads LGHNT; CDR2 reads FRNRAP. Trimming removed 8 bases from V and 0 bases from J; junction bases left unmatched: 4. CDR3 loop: CASRGQTSYNEQFF. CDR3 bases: TGTGCTAGTAGGGGGCAAACCTCCTACAATGAGCAGTTCTTC.